The 14 T cell receptor beta chains reported below all come from one sample, sequenced in a study of T cell responses to AZD1222 COVID-19 vaccine. Assay used: immunoSEQ multiplex PCR; TCRdb lists only in-frame clones, some missing. The table lists about 150,000 clones, 90% to 95% of them singletons. This material consisted of peripheral blood, taken on day 0 of AZD1222 vaccination. These receptors came from an adult in good health.

This clone has only one observation. This chain links TRBV11-2 with TRBJ1-1, with 7 bases fitting TRBD1. CDR3 length: 15 amino acids. V gave up 4 bases and J gave up 5 bases; unmatched junction bases: 10. CDR1 is SGHAT, CDR2 FQNNGV, per germline. The CDR3 nucleotides are TGTGCCAGCAGCTCACATGGAGGGGGCAGGACTGAAGCTTTCTTT. Protein: CASSSHGGGRTEAFF. Using reference TRBV11-2 and TRBJ1-1 for the parts outside the CDR3, the full variable domain is EAGVAQSPRYKIIEKRQSVAFWCNPISGHATLYWYQQILGQGPKLLIQFQNNGVVDDSQLPKDRFSAERLKGVDSTLKIQPAKLEDSAVYLCASSSHGGGRTEAFFGQGTRLTVV.

The V gene is TRBV19, the J gene TRBJ1-1, with D hard to call. Trimming stripped 4 bases from V and 0 bases from J, with 12 bases between. This CDR3 has 15 amino acids. Germline V gene data show CDR1 as LNHDA and CDR2 as SQIVND (reference sequence). The CDR3 reads CASSNGLSMNTEAFF. The CDR3 region has the DNA TGTGCCAGTAGTAACGGCCTCTCCATGAACACTGAAGCTTTCTTT.

The chain uses TRBV12-3 or TRBV12-4 and TRBJ2-1; D tentatively fits TRBD1 or TRBD2 (5 bases each). The CDR3 extends over 12 amino acids. Trimming left V 6 bases short and J 8 bases short, with 11 bases between. The CDR3 here is CASSPLGDEQFF. CDR3 DNA sequence: TGTGCCAGCAGCCCTTTGGGGGATGAGCAGTTCTTC.

This sequence joins TRBV28 and TRBJ1-3, with unresolved D. V gave up 6 bases and J gave up 1 base, with 13 bases separating them. Germline V gives CDR1 MDHEN, CDR2 SYDVKM. This CDR3 has 15 amino acids. CDR3 sequence (DNA): TGTGCCAGCAGCTACGGGGTGATGTCTGGAAACACCATATATTTT. This encodes CASSYGVMSGNTIYF. The full variable domain, rest sourced from reference TRBV28 and TRBJ1-3, is DVKVTQSSRYLVKRTGEKVFLECVQDMDHENMFWYRQDPGLGLRLIYFSYDVKMKEKGDIPEGYSVSREKKERFSLILESASTNQTSMYLCASSYGVMSGNTIYFGEGSWLTVV.

The chain couples TRBV12-2 to TRBJ1-1; whether TRBD1, the table's D call, matches the DNA was not checked. TRBV12-2 is marked as a pseudogene. This CDR3 is 15 amino acids long. This chain's CDR3 is CASRLQGAALPEAFF. For the CDR3, the DNA is TGTGCAAGTCGCTTACAGGGGGCAGCACTGCCCGAAGCTTTCTTT.

The chain has TRBV4-3 and TRBJ1-1; unclear D gene. Trimming left V 0 bases short and J 10 bases short, with 15 bases between. The CDR3 spans 14 residues. Germline loops: CDR1 LGHNA, CDR2 YSLEER. The CDR3 nucleotides are TGCGCCAGCAGCCAAGAAGCGGGTGGGAGTGGAGCTTTCTTT. It specifies CASSQEAGGSGAFF.

The rearrangement uses TRBV7-9 and TRBJ2-3; D unresolved. Germline CDR1 reads SEHNR; CDR2 reads FQNEAQ (reference sequence). The germline V and J ends were trimmed by 5 bases and 5 bases, with 8 bases remaining between them. The CDR3 covers 12 residues. The CDR3 spells CASSPLGDTQYF. DNA of the CDR3: TGTGCCAGCAGCCCATTAGGAGATACGCAGTATTTT.

V gene TRBV6-2 or TRBV6-3 combines with J gene TRBJ2-7, with 10 nucleotides matching TRBD2. Germline trimming cut 3 bases from V and 6 bases from J; bases unmatched to any gene: 17. The CDR3 contains 18 residues. Germline CDR1 is MNHEY and CDR2 is SVGEGT. The chain's CDR3 is CASSYGSGGPGVWSEQYF. The CDR3 nucleotides read TGTGCCAGCAGTTATGGTAGCGGGGGGCCAGGGGTTTGGAGCGAGCAGTACTTC.

The chain carries TRBV7-9 and TRBJ1-2; D might be TRBD1 (5 bases). The CDR3 has 14 residues. V was cut by 0 bases and J by 3 bases, with 8 bases left in between. Germline V gene sequence: CDR1 SEHNR, CDR2 FQNEAQ (reference sequence). The CDR3 region has the DNA TGTGCCAGCAGCTTAGCAGGGGTGGACTATGGCTACACCTTC. Amino acid sequence: CASSLAGVDYGYTF.

The genes are TRBV7-3 and TRBJ2-1; TRBD2 agrees at 12 bases. The V segment lost 5 bases and the J segment 8 bases; nucleotides outside the gene matches: 7. From germline, CDR1 is SGHTA and CDR2 FQGTGA. The CDR3 contains 15 residues. CDR3 in DNA: TGTGCCAGCAGCCCGCTAGCGGGAGGGCCAGATGAGCAGTTCTTC. This encodes CASSPLAGGPDEQFF.

This rearrangement joins TRBV7-9 to TRBJ2-7; the D call may be TRBD1 or TRBD2 (5 bases each). The germline V gene has CDR1 SEHNR and CDR2 FQNEAQ (reference sequence). This CDR3 has 14 residues. The V end was cut by 5 bases, the J end by 7 bases, with 18 bases between. The CDR3 region has the DNA TGTGCCAGCAGCCAAGGACTGGGGGTCGGGGAGCAGTACTTC. Residues: CASSQGLGVGEQYF.

V gene TRBV2 combines with J gene TRBJ2-1; D remains unclear. From germline, CDR1 is SNHLY and CDR2 FYNNEI. V was shortened by 9 bases and J by 2 bases, with 11 bases between the two germline ends. The CDR3 sequence is 13 residues long. The CDR3, as DNA: TGTGCCAGGGCCCTAGGACCCTACAATGAGCAGTTCTTC. Its translation: CARALGPYNEQFF.

V usage is TRBV3-1 (or the pseudogene TRBV3-2) and J usage is TRBJ1-4, with D unresolved. Germline values: CDR1 LGHDT, CDR2 YNNKEL (reference sequence). The CDR3 consists of 15 residues. Trimming removed 2 bases at V and 8 bases at J, with 15 bases between. In nucleotides, the CDR3 is TGTGCCAGCAGCCAAAATAACATGGGAGGCGAAAAACTGTTTTTT. Its translation is CASSQNNMGGEKLFF.

The chain employs TRBV15 and TRBJ1-2; D is undetermined. The length of the CDR3 is 14 residues. Trimming pared 1 base from V and 5 bases from J, leaving 11 bases between. Germline V lookup: CDR1 LNHNV, CDR2 YYDKDF (reference sequence). CDR3: CATSRVAAWYGYTF. The CDR3 region has the DNA TGTGCCACCAGCAGAGTGGCGGCTTGGTATGGCTACACCTTC.